The 26 T cell receptor beta chains reported below all come from one sample, sequenced in a study of T cells in Graves' hyperthyroidism and ophthalmopathy. TCR beta CDR3 regions were amplified from RNA. The HTBI primer set was used in a first-round RT-PCR of the TCR CDR3. TCRdb fed the multiplex PCR reads into MiXCR, producing one record per CDR3 protein. In the table there are roughly 400,000 distinct CDR3 sequences, 11% to 15% of which are singletons. Sequenced input: blood. These receptor sequences come from a man aged 50-60 years with Graves' ophthalmopathy.

The V call is TRBV29-1, the J call TRBJ1-2; D is unclear. Germline V gene lookup returns CDR1 SQVTM and CDR2 ANQGSEA. Between the trimmed V and J ends, which lost 0 bases and 0 bases, there was a span of 8 bases. CDR3 length equals 14 residues. The CDR3 loop is CSVEEGGANYGYTF. The DNA of the CDR3 is TGCAGCGTTGAAGAAGGTGGAGCTAACTATGGCTACACCTTC.

The rearrangement uses TRBV9 and TRBJ2-7; D gene ambiguous. Between the trimmed V and J ends, which lost 4 bases and 4 bases, there was a span of 12 bases. This CDR3 is 13 amino acids long. Germline CDR1 and CDR2: SGDLS and YYNGEE. The DNA for the CDR3 is TGTGCCAGCAGCCAGACGGTAGGTTACGAGCAGTACTTC. Amino acid sequence: CASSQTVGYEQYF.

The CDR3 bases are TGTGCCAGCATCGGCACCGAGCAGTACTTC. This encodes CASIGTEQYF. The chain links TRBV28 to TRBJ2-7, with D unresolved. The CDR3 spans 10 residues. Looked up from germline, CDR1 is MDHEN and CDR2 is SYDVKM. V dropped 7 bases and J dropped 6 bases, with 7 bases sitting between them.

As regards this clonotype: A clone one base away is much larger, so this may be a read error. V usage is TRBV7-3 and J usage is TRBJ2-1; possible D gene TRBD2, 6 bases. The CDR3 totals 15 residues. Germline lookup yields CDR1 SGHTA and CDR2 FQGTGA. The CDR3 DNA sequence: TGTGCCAGCAGCTTAACTAGCGGCCGGAACAATGAGCAGTCCTTC. This gives the protein CASSLTSGRNNEQSF.

This clonotype was detected a few times. This sequence joins TRBV6-1 and TRBJ2-6; possibly TRBD1 for D (6 bases). Trimming cost V 5 bases and J 4 bases, with 18 bases left between them. Germline CDR1 is MNHNS and CDR2 is SASEGT. CDR3 size: 17 residues. In nucleotides, the CDR3 is TGTGCCAGCAGTCCCTGGGCAGGGGCAGGAGGGGCCAACGTCCTGACTTTC. This gives the protein CASSPWAGAGGANVLTF.

The V gene is TRBV19, the J gene TRBJ1-2; D not resolved. Germline loops: CDR1 LNHDA, CDR2 SQIVND (reference sequence). The V end was cut by 6 bases, the J end by 7 bases, with 15 bases between. This CDR3 is built from 13 residues. In nucleotides, the CDR3 is TGTGCCAGTAGGCTGAGAGAGATCCGTGGCTACACCTTC. Its protein product is CASRLREIRGYTF.

There are many counts of this clonotype. This chain connects TRBV28 to TRBJ2-7; D is undetermined. This CDR3 region has 16 residues. CDR1 is MDHEN and CDR2 is SYDVKM in the germline V gene. V was trimmed by 7 bases and J by 0 bases, leaving 19 bases between them. In DNA, the CDR3 is TGTGCCAGCACCAACCCCCAGACAACCTACTCCTACGAGCAGTACTTC. Translated, it gives CASTNPQTTYSYEQYF.

The V and J genes are TRBV12-3 or TRBV12-4 and TRBJ1-5; D unclear. The V and J ends lost 6 bases and 6 bases respectively, with 9 bases between them. There are 12 residues in the CDR3. The CDR3 bases are TGTGCCAGCAGCCAACTCAGTCAGCCCCAGCATTTT. This encodes CASSQLSQPQHF.

This clonotype appeared a few times. J is TRBJ2-4 and V is TRBV4-2; the match to TRBD2 covers 13 bases. Losses at the gene ends were 3 bases for V and 9 bases for J; bases not matched to a gene: 11. This CDR3 comprises 17 residues. Germline V gene sequence: CDR1 LGHNA, CDR2 YNFKEQ. As DNA, the CDR3 is TGTGCCAGCAGCCACTCCGACGGACTAGCGGGAGAGGGCATTCAGTACTTC. Encoded protein: CASSHSDGLAGEGIQYF.

A few counts support this clonotype. This sequence joins TRBV19 and TRBJ2-4; 8 positions match TRBD1. CDR1 is LNHDA and CDR2 is SQIVND in the germline V gene (reference sequence). The CDR3 is 14 amino acids. J gave up 9 bases and V 3 bases, and 7 bases lay outside the gene matches. CDR3 DNA sequence: TGTGCCAGTAGTATTGGGCAGGGGGCCAGCATTCAGTACTTC. Amino acids: CASSIGQGASIQYF.

The chain uses TRBV28 and TRBJ2-4; D not certain. From germline, CDR1 is MDHEN and CDR2 SYDVKM. The V gene lost 5 bases and the J gene lost 7 bases, with 9 bases spanning the gap. This CDR3 has 12 amino acids. The CDR3 nucleotides read TGTGCCAGCAGTACACCCCCCAACATTCAGTACTTC. Its translation: CASSTPPNIQYF.

This chain connects TRBV18 to TRBJ2-7; D may match TRBD1 or TRBD2 (5 bases each). Germline CDR1 is KGHSH and CDR2 is LQKENI. The ends were cut back, 8 bases at V and 5 bases at J, with 22 bases in the middle. The length of the CDR3 is 15 residues. The CDR3 DNA reads as TGTGCCAGCACACTAACGCCCGGGACCACGAACGAGCAGTACTTC. This gives the protein CASTLTPGTTNEQYF.

Ten or more counts support this clonotype. The V and J genes are TRBV11-3 and TRBJ2-3; 7 bases agree with TRBD2. Germline CDR1 reads SGHNT; CDR2 reads YENEEA. The CDR3 contains 18 residues. V trimming: 4 bases; J trimming: 8 bases; junction bases outside the gene matches: 21. DNA of the CDR3: TGTGCCAGCAGCTCCGAAATCACACTAGTGCGCCCGGGGGGTACGCAGTATTTT. It is translated as CASSSEITLVRPGGTQYF. The entire variable domain, with the rest obtained from reference TRBV11-3 and TRBJ2-3, is as follows: EAGVVQSPRYKIIEKKQPVAFWCNPISGHNTLYWYLQNLGQGPELLIRYENEEAVDDSQLPKDRFSAERLKGVDSTLKIQPAELGDSAVYLCASSSEITLVRPGGTQYFGPGTRLTVL.

This clonotype was observed at least ten times. The rearrangement links TRBV3-1 to TRBJ2-7, with 10 positions matching TRBD2. Germline V lookup: CDR1 LGHDT, CDR2 YNNKEL (reference sequence). CDR3 length: 15 amino acids. V gave up 1 base and J gave up 2 bases; unmatched junction bases: 2. The CDR3 reads CASSQASGSPYEQYF. As DNA, the CDR3 is TGTGCCAGCAGCCAAGCTAGCGGGAGCCCCTACGAGCAGTACTTC.

V usage is TRBV5-1 and J usage is TRBJ2-3; D remains unclear. Trimming left V 0 bases short and J 2 bases short, with 7 bases between. Germline V gene data show CDR1 as SGHRS and CDR2 as YFSETQ. The CDR3 totals 14 residues. This CDR3 reads CASSLGVITDTQYF. In DNA form, the CDR3 reads TGCGCCAGCAGCTTGGGGGTGATCACAGATACGCAGTATTTT.

This clonotype was recorded at least ten times. The chain carries TRBV11-1 and TRBJ2-1, with D perhaps matching TRBD2 (5 bases). CDR1 is SGHAT and CDR2 is FQDESV in the germline V gene (reference sequence). This CDR3 comprises 17 residues. Between the trimmed V and J ends, which lost 5 bases and 1 base, there was a span of 18 bases. The CDR3 DNA reads as TGTGCCAGCAGCCTATCTATTGGGAGACGTTCCTACAATGAGCAGTTCTTC. Translation: CASSLSIGRRSYNEQFF.

This clonotype was counted ten times or more. V and J are TRBV13 and TRBJ2-1; 8 nucleotides line up with TRBD2. Germline lookup yields CDR1 PRHDT and CDR2 FYEKMQ (reference sequence). V lost 5 bases to trimming and J lost 0 bases; unmatched junction nucleotides: 15. There are 19 residues in the CDR3. The CDR3 sequence is CASSTTQTTSVNSYNEQFF. Here the CDR3 DNA reads TGTGCCAGCAGCACCACTCAAACGACTAGCGTCAACTCCTACAATGAGCAGTTCTTC.

In its sample, this clonotype was seen many times. This chain joins TRBV2 and TRBJ1-5, with a possible D match to TRBD1 (6 bases). Germline loops: CDR1 SNHLY, CDR2 FYNNEI. The CDR3 runs to 16 residues. V gave up 1 base and J gave up 1 base, with 11 bases separating them. In DNA form, the CDR3 reads TGTGCCAGCAGTGAAGGGGGGCACCGAAGCAATCAGCCCCAGCATTTT. This encodes CASSEGGHRSNQPQHF. The full variable domain, in which reference TRBV2 and TRBJ1-5 provide the parts outside the CDR3, is EPEVTQTPSHQVTQMGQEVILRCVPISNHLYFYWYRQILGQKVEFLVSFYNNEISEKSEIFDDQFSVERPDGSNFTLKIRSTKLEDSAMYFCASSEGGHRSNQPQHFGDGTRLSIL.

This clonotype occurred many times. CDR3 region: CASSLEAKIDTQYF. The CDR3 coding sequence is TGCGCCAGCAGCTTGGAGGCGAAAATAGATACGCAGTATTTT. V gene TRBV5-1 combines with J gene TRBJ2-3; D not resolved. In germline, CDR1 is SGHRS, CDR2 YFSETQ. V lost 0 bases, J lost 5 bases, and 10 bases lay in between. The CDR3 is 14 residues long.

This clonotype was seen many times. The chain is built from TRBV6-1 and TRBJ2-7; TRBD2 might be the D (5 bases). Germline V gene lookup returns CDR1 MNHNS and CDR2 SASEGT. V was shortened by 5 bases and J by 0 bases, with 20 bases between the two germline ends. CDR3 length equals 17 residues. The CDR3 sequence is CASSNLRRVRSSYEQYF. The CDR3 DNA follows: TGTGCCAGCAGTAACCTCAGGCGGGTAAGGAGCTCCTACGAGCAGTACTTC.

This clonotype came up a few times. This rearrangement joins TRBV28 to TRBJ2-4, with 9 bases that match TRBD1. The CDR3 spans 15 residues. Trimming removed 5 bases from V and 8 bases from J; junction bases left unmatched: 10. In germline, CDR1 is MDHEN, CDR2 SYDVKM. The CDR3 nucleotides read TGTGCCAGCAGTACGGGGACAGGGACGGGAGACATTCAGTACTTC. It translates to CASSTGTGTGDIQYF.

In this sample, this clonotype turned up many times. The chain is built from TRBV28 and TRBJ2-2, with D unclear. Germline V gene sequence: CDR1 MDHEN, CDR2 SYDVKM. V lost 4 bases, J lost 6 bases, and 9 bases lay in between. CDR3 length: 13 residues. CDR3 DNA sequence: TGTGCCAGCAGTTCCAGCATGCCCGGGGAGCTGTTTTTT. Its protein product is CASSSSMPGELFF.

This clonotype was detected many times. This rearrangement joins TRBV27 to TRBJ2-1, with a weak D call TRBD1 (6 bases). V lost 6 bases and J lost 13, with 13 bases in between. Looked up from germline, CDR1 is MNHEY and CDR2 is SMNVEV (reference sequence). The CDR3 has 11 residues. The CDR3 loop is CASRLRDTQFF. DNA of the CDR3: TGTGCCAGCAGGCTCCGGGACACACAGTTCTTC.

The genes are TRBV2 and TRBJ2-1; 8 bases are shared with TRBD1. From germline, CDR1 is SNHLY and CDR2 FYNNEI. V gave up 7 bases and J gave up 4 bases; unmatched junction bases: 6. This CDR3 has 14 residues. The CDR3: CASTKDRDYNEQFF. DNA for the CDR3: TGTGCCAGCACCAAGGACAGGGATTACAATGAGCAGTTCTTC.

This chain joins TRBV7-2 and TRBJ2-7, with 8 positions matching TRBD2. The CDR3 runs 15 residues. Germline CDR1 and CDR2: SGHTA and FQGNSA. J was trimmed by 3 bases and V by 2 bases; bases with no gene match: 6. This chain's CDR3 is CASSLTGLDYYEQYF. The CDR3 DNA is TGTGCCAGCAGCTTAACGGGACTAGATTACTACGAGCAGTACTTC.

This clonotype occurred a few times. One base away lies a much larger clone, so this may be a sequencing read error. V usage is TRBV3-1 and J usage is TRBJ1-1; D is possibly TRBD1 (5 bases). Germline CDR1 LGHDT, CDR2 YNNKEL (reference sequence). The CDR3 spans 12 residues. V lost 4 bases, J lost 6 bases, and 9 bases lay in between. CDR3 sequence (DNA): TGTGCCAGCAGCCGGGGGGGGTCTGAAGCTTTCTTT. This codes for CASSRGGSEAFF.